These T cell receptor beta chains were read from a single sample in a study of T cell responses to AZD1222 COVID-19 vaccine. Libraries were prepared by immunoSEQ multiplex PCR; TCRdb keeps only in-frame clonotypes and omits some of them. The sample consists of approximately 140,000 clones, 92% of them appearing once. Sequencing used peripheral blood, obtained 28 days after the second AZD1222 dose. Source of these receptors: an adult who received the AZD1222 COVID-19 vaccine. Each CDR3 is given without its conserved first and last residue. Where a row states a size, it is once, few, many or the class of an expanded clone; other rows omit it.

ASSYSGYLTDTQY | TRBJ2-3 | TRBV6-5 | once
ASSIRPGANYGYT | TRBJ1-2 | TRBV19 | NA
ATSRLQGTGGYT | TRBJ1-2 | TRBV15 | NA
ASGGSPLH | TRBJ1-6 | TRBV9 | once
ATSSYRVTDTQY | TRBJ2-3 | TRBV15 | NA
ASSTGGGTSVIEQY | TRBJ2-7 | TRBV5-1 | NA
ASSLWAWRRDRGRNEQF | TRBJ2-1 | TRBV28 | NA
ASSIEGGADTQY | TRBJ2-3 | TRBV3-1/TRBV3-2 | NA
ASSTTGTYYNEQF | TRBJ2-1 | TRBV5-4 | NA
ASSVGFSSSGNTIY | TRBJ1-3 | TRBV2 | NA
ASSIAGADTQY | TRBJ2-3 | TRBV6-5 | NA
AISSNSGPEAF | TRBJ1-1 | TRBV10-3 | NA
ASSLRGSTEAF | TRBJ1-1 | TRBV27 | many
ASSLREPFLEDEQF | TRBJ2-1 | TRBV7-2 | NA
ASSPPGTGVGYT | TRBJ1-2 | TRBV28 | NA
ASSYISSGGSDTQY | TRBJ2-3 | TRBV6-6 | NA
ASMTGTRQSNYGYT | TRBJ1-2 | TRBV19 | NA